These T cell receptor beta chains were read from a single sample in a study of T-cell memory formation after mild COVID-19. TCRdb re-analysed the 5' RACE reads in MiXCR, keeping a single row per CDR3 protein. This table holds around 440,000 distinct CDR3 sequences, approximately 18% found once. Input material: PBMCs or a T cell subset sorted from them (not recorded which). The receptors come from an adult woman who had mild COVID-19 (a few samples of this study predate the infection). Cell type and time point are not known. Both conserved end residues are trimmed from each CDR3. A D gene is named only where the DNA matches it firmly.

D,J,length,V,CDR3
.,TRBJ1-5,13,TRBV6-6,ASSYPDGSNQPQH
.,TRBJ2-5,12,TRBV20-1,SARDPQGRETQY
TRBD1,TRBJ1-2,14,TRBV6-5,ASSYRLTGGPYGYT
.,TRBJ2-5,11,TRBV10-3,AISGGEKETQY
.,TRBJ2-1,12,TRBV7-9,ASSLVGGTIEQF
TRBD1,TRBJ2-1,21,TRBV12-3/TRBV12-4,ASSSRQGYGFQRKGISYNEQF
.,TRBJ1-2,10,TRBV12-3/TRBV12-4,ASRNPGLGYT
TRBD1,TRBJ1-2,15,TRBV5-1,ASSLEGQGFPNYGYT
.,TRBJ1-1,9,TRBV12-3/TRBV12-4,ASIKNTEAF
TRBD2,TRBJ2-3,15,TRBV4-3,ASSRRLAGSRPDTQY
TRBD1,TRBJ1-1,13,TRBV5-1,ASRVGGTGNTEAF
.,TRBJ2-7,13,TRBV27,ASSSLTVGVYEQY
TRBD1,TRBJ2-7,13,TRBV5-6,ASTGWTQGVYEQY
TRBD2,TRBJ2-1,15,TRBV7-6,ASSLGGVAGDSNEQF
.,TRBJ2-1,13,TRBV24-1,ATCAGRGSYNEQF
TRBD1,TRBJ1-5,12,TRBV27,ASSRTGGNQPQH
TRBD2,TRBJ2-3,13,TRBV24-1,ATSVGTSGTDTQY
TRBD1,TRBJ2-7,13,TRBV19,ASRDRESLAYEQY
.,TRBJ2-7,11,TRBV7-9,ASSLKKPGEQY
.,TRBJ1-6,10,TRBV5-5,ASSLGGAALH
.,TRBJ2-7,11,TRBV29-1,SVLMGASYEQY
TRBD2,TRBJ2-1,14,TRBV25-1,ASSRTSGSRYNEQF
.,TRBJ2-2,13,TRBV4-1,ASRYRVGNTGELF
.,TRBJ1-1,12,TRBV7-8,ASSLSPRNTEAF
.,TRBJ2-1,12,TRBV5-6,ASSYGTLHNEQF
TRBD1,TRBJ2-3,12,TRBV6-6,ASSRQGDTDTQY
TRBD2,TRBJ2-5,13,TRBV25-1,ASSEPSGVRETQY
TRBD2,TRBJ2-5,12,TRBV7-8,ASSSLAGEETQY
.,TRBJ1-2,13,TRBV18,ASSPPVEAEYGYT
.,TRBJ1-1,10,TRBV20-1,SAPNRGTEAF
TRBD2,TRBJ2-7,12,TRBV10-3,AISLTSGSYEQY
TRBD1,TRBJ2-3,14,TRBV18,ASSPGTGLLKDTQY
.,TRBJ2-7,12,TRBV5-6,ASSLVGLRGEQY
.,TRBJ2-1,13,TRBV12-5,ASGFYPHPGNEQF
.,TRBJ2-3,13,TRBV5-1,ASRSTTGLTDTQY
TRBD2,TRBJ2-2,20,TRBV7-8,ASSVKRLGRGLADSNTGELF
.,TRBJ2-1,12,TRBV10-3,AISEGPASNEQF
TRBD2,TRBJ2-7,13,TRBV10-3,AISPSSGQTYEQY
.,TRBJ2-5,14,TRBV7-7,ASSGRLLGGQETQY
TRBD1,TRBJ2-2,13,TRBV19,ASRPRTGPTGELF
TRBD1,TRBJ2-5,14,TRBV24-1,ATSDSGQGFQETQY
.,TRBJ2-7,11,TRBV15,ATSRGQGNEQY
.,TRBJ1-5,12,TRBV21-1,ASSKLGLCQPQH
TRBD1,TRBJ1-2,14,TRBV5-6,ASSLGQGRGMYGYT
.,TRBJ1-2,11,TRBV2,ASSEVRFKGYT
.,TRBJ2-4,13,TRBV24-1,ATSDPTGAKNIQY
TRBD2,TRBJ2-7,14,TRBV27,ASRPPGLAFSYEQY
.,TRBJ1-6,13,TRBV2,ASSESLGSNSPLH
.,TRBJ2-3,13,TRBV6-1,ASSDPIVSPDTQY
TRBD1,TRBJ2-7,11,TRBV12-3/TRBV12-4,ASTWGQHYEQY
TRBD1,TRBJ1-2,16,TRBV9,ASSVGGTGTSRAYGYT
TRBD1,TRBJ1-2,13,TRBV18,ASSSKPGQKYGYT
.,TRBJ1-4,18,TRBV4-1,ASSQDQGGGAKPTNEKLF